A single sample is the source of the 25 T cell receptor beta chains below, sequenced in a study of identical twins. MiXCR, applied by TCRdb to the 5' RACE reads, yields one record per CDR3 protein. The data hold some 1,700,000 distinct CDR3 sequences, with about 32% observed a single time. Sample: cord blood. The receptors here all came from a newborn girl in good health.

The sample holds a few counts of this clonotype. This chain uses TRBV28 with TRBJ2-7; TRBD2 aligns across 11 bases. Germline V CDR1 and CDR2: MDHEN, SYDVKM. The J segment lost 5 bases and the V segment lost 2 bases, leaving 11 bases of the junction unmatched. This CDR3 spans 17 amino acids. CDR3: CASSLITSGSGLDEQYF. CDR3 sequence (DNA): TGTGCCAGCAGTTTAATCACTAGCGGGAGTGGCCTAGACGAGCAGTACTTC.

J is TRBJ2-3 and V is TRBV7-2; D possibly corresponds to TRBD1 (6 bases). Trimming cost V 7 bases and J 1 base, with 15 bases left between them. Germline V gene lookup returns CDR1 SGHTA and CDR2 FQGNSA. This CDR3 is built from 15 residues. CDR3 sequence (DNA): TGTGCCAGCACCCCTCGGGGACACCGCACAGATACGCAGTATTTT. Translation gives CASTPRGHRTDTQYF. Variable domain in full (rest from reference TRBV7-2 and TRBJ2-3): GAGVSQSPSNKVTEKGKDVELRCDPISGHTALYWYRQSLGQGLEFLIYFQGNSAPDKSGLPSDRFSAERTGGSVSTLTIQRTQQEDSAVYLCASTPRGHRTDTQYFGPGTRLTVL.

This clonotype was seen a handful of times. The CDR3 DNA is TGTGCCATCAGTGAGAGAGCAGGGGGCCTGAACACTGAAGCTTTCTTT. Translating it yields CAISERAGGLNTEAFF. The rearrangement links TRBV10-3 to TRBJ1-1, with 8 positions matching TRBD1. J was trimmed by 0 bases and V by 2 bases; bases with no gene match: 5. This CDR3 is built from 16 residues. Germline V gene lookup returns CDR1 ENHRY and CDR2 SYGVKD.

The chain links TRBV12-3 or TRBV12-4 to TRBJ2-3, with 12 bases lining up with TRBD2. This CDR3 comprises 16 residues. J lost 5 bases, V lost 5 bases, and 8 bases had no gene match. The CDR3: CASSRTSGMWGDTQYF. The CDR3 DNA reads as TGTGCCAGCAGTCGGACTAGCGGGATGTGGGGAGATACGCAGTATTTT.

The chain joins TRBV27 to TRBJ1-1, with 7 positions matching TRBD1. Germline V gene sequence: CDR1 MNHEY, CDR2 SMNVEV (reference sequence). The CDR3 spans 13 residues. V lost 2 bases and J lost 7; bases outside the gene matches: 4. DNA of the CDR3: TGTGCCAGCAGTTTAAAGGGGGCCATTGAAGCTTTCTTT. Translation: CASSLKGAIEAFF.

This clonotype occurred once. This rearrangement joins TRBV6-5 to TRBJ2-7; D remains ambiguous. TRBJ2-5 explains the end of the DNA better; the J call may be wrong. CDR1 is MNHEY, CDR2 SVGAGI, per germline. The CDR3 loop spans 13 amino acids. The CDR3 DNA reads TGTGCCAGCAGTTCTCCCGGAAAATGGACCCAGTACTTC. This sequence encodes CASSSPGKWTQYF.

This chain joins TRBV3-1 and TRBJ1-4; TRBD1 matches 11 bases. Germline V gene sequence: CDR1 LGHDT, CDR2 YNNKEL (reference sequence). V shed 9 bases and J 7 bases; nucleotides not matched to a gene: 4. There are 13 residues in the CDR3. For the CDR3, the DNA is TGTGCCAGTGCCGGGACAGGGGGTGAAAAACTGTTTTTT. This sequence encodes CASAGTGGEKLFF. Combining the CDR3 with reference TRBV3-1 and TRBJ1-4 gives the whole variable domain DTAVSQTPKYLVTQMGNDKSIKCEQNLGHDTMYWYKQDSKKFLKIMFSYNNKELIINETVPNRFSPKSPDKAHLNLHINSLELGDSAVYFCASAGTGGEKLFFGSGTQLSVL.

This chain joins TRBV10-3 and TRBJ2-1; tentatively, D is TRBD2 (5 bases). Trimming cost V 3 bases and J 9 bases, with 9 bases left between them. Germline values: CDR1 ENHRY, CDR2 SYGVKD. The CDR3 contains 12 residues. The CDR3 bases are TGTGCCATCAGTGAAGGCGGGCGTGAGCAGTTCTTC. Encoded protein: CAISEGGREQFF.

This clonotype was recorded a few times. This chain connects TRBV12-3 or TRBV12-4 to TRBJ1-1; 7 positions agree with TRBD1. The V and J ends lost 2 bases and 6 bases, in that order; junction bases with no gene match: 18. The CDR3 totals 18 residues. CDR3 in amino acids: CASSLFYPRTGNFAEAFF. As DNA, the CDR3 is TGTGCCAGCAGTTTATTTTATCCGAGGACAGGTAATTTCGCTGAAGCTTTCTTT.

A word on this clonotype: A read error may produce the germline difference seen at one junction end. The CDR3 spells CASSLVTSGGPSSDEQYF. DNA for the CDR3: TGTGCCAGCAGTTTAGTCACTAGCGGGGGGCCTAGCTCCGACGAGCAGTACTTC. The chain has TRBV12-3 or TRBV12-4 and TRBJ2-7; 12 bases line up with TRBD2. The CDR3 totals 18 residues.

This clonotype was seen more than once but under ten times. The chain carries TRBV5-1 and TRBJ2-3; TRBD2 matches at 9 bases. The germline V gene has CDR1 SGHRS and CDR2 YFSETQ. The V segment lost 5 bases and the J segment 5 bases; nucleotides outside the gene matches: 12. The CDR3 contains 16 residues. CDR3 sequence: CASRFNGGGAIDTQYF. The CDR3 nucleotides are TGCGCCAGCAGGTTCAATGGCGGGGGGGCCATAGATACGCAGTATTTT.

This clonotype was seen a handful of times. The chain has TRBV27 and TRBJ1-5, with a weak D call TRBD1 (6 bases). CDR1 and CDR2 (germline): MNHEY, SMNVEV (reference sequence). This CDR3 is 15 amino acids long. The V and J ends lost 3 bases and 2 bases respectively, with 11 bases between them. CDR3 amino acids: CASSFSGAGNQPQHF. CDR3 bases: TGTGCCAGCAGTTTTTCGGGGGCTGGCAATCAGCCCCAGCATTTT.

This clonotype came up a few times. V usage is TRBV20-1 and J usage is TRBJ2-3; 13 positions agree with TRBD2. The J segment lost 2 bases and the V segment lost 6 bases, leaving 5 bases of the junction unmatched. From germline, CDR1 is DFQATT and CDR2 SNEGSKA (reference sequence). The CDR3 loop spans 15 amino acids. CDR3 loop: CSAWTSGGPTDTQYF. Here the CDR3 DNA reads TGCAGTGCGTGGACTAGCGGGGGCCCCACAGATACGCAGTATTTT.

This clonotype was seen a handful of times. The CDR3 nucleotides are TGTGCCAGCAGTTACTCCCGATCAAATGAAGCTTTCTTT. Amino acid sequence: CASSYSRSNEAFF. The chain links TRBV6-5 to TRBJ1-1; D unresolved. The CDR3 contains 13 residues. From germline, CDR1 is MNHEY and CDR2 SVGAGI. Trimming took off 0 bases at V and 7 bases at J, with 9 bases between the two ends.

The chain has TRBV5-1 and TRBJ2-5; D uncertain. The germline V gene has CDR1 SGHRS and CDR2 YFSETQ. The V end was cut by 0 bases, the J end by 11 bases, with 23 bases between. CDR3 length: 16 amino acids. CDR3 coding DNA: TGCGCCAGCAGCTTGGAGGTCAGCTTTGTTTGGGGTGAGCAGTACTTC. Its translation: CASSLEVSFVWGEQYF.

This chain connects TRBV2 to TRBJ2-5, with 11 bases aligning to TRBD1. The J segment lost 5 bases and the V segment lost 7 bases, leaving 6 bases of the junction unmatched. The CDR3 length is 14 residues. CDR1 SNHLY and CDR2 FYNNEI come from the germline V gene. The CDR3 coding sequence is TGTGCCAGCATCCTTGGGACAGGGGGGGAGACCCAGTACTTC. This codes for CASILGTGGETQYF.

This chain joins TRBV10-3 and TRBJ1-2; D not resolved. Germline-derived CDR1 and CDR2 are ENHRY and SYGVKD. V shed 5 bases and J shed 4 bases, with 17 bases lying between them. This CDR3 is 15 amino acids long. The CDR3 DNA follows: TGTGCCATCAGTTCCTTGGACGGCTACCGCTATGGCTACACCTTC. The encoded protein is CAISSLDGYRYGYTF.

This rearrangement joins TRBV20-1 to TRBJ2-4; 11 bases map to TRBD2. The DNA end favors TRBJ2-5, so the J call may be wrong. There are 15 residues in the CDR3. In germline, CDR1 is DFQATT, CDR2 SNEGSKA (reference sequence). The CDR3 reads CSARGPGTSGQTQYF. For the CDR3, the DNA is TGCAGTGCTAGAGGACCCGGGACTAGCGGACAGACCCAGTACTTC.

This clonotype was found a few times. The chain combines TRBV29-1 with TRBJ1-2, with D uncertain. The V gene lost 7 bases and the J gene lost 2 bases, with 14 bases spanning the gap. This CDR3 comprises 13 residues. Germline V gives CDR1 SQVTM, CDR2 ANQGSEA. In nucleotides, the CDR3 is TGCAGCGCTCCGATGGAGGCAAACTATGGCTACACCTTC. Protein sequence: CSAPMEANYGYTF.

Of note for this clonotype: A read error may produce the germline difference seen at one junction end. J is TRBJ2-7 and V is TRBV6-1; 15 nucleotides align to TRBD2. The CDR3 is made up of 19 amino acids. Germline values: CDR1 MNHNS, CDR2 SASEGT. The chain's CDR3 is CAGRRAGTSGGKSSYEQYF. The CDR3 bases are TGTGCCGGCAGACGGGCGGGGACTAGCGGGGGGAAGAGCTCCTACGAGCAGTACTTC.

This clonotype turned up a few times. The gene calls are TRBV20-1 and TRBJ1-6; 10 nucleotides line up with TRBD1. The junction had 4 bases not matched to a gene; V was cut back by 5 bases and J by 0 bases. The CDR3 is made up of 16 amino acids. CDR1 and CDR2 (germline): DFQATT, SNEGSKA (reference sequence). As DNA, the CDR3 is TGCAGTGCTTACCGGGACAGGGGCTCCTATAATTCACCCCTCCACTTT. Its translation: CSAYRDRGSYNSPLHF.

The V call is TRBV12-3 or TRBV12-4, the J call TRBJ1-5; D remains unclear. V was pared by 1 base and J by 2 bases, with 18 bases between. The CDR3 has 18 amino acids. The CDR3 sequence is CASSLVPLIQRGNQPQHF. In DNA, the CDR3 is TGTGCCAGCAGTTTAGTGCCTCTAATCCAGAGAGGCAATCAGCCCCAGCATTTT.

The chain uses TRBV5-1 and TRBJ2-7; the D gene is possibly TRBD2 (6 bases). Germline values: CDR1 SGHRS, CDR2 YFSETQ. The CDR3 loop spans 15 amino acids. Trimming cost V 0 bases and J 3 bases, with 13 bases left between them. In nucleotides, the CDR3 is TGCGCCAGCAGCTTGGGGGGCAGACTAGGCTACGAGCAGTACTTC. Amino acid sequence: CASSLGGRLGYEQYF.

This clonotype has a single count. The gene calls are TRBV2 and TRBJ1-5, with D maybe TRBD1 (5 bases). This CDR3 region has 14 residues. The V end lost 8 bases, the J end lost 3 bases, and 14 bases lay between the germline ends. Looked up from germline, CDR1 is SNHLY and CDR2 is FYNNEI. This chain's CDR3 is CASERDGANQPQHF. In DNA form, the CDR3 reads TGTGCCAGCGAGAGGGACGGAGCCAATCAGCCCCAGCATTTT.

This clonotype showed up just once. The rearrangement joins TRBV20-1 to TRBJ2-2; TRBD2 agrees at 10 bases. The junction had 9 bases not matched to a gene; V was cut back by 0 bases and J by 5 bases. CDR3 length equals 17 residues. Looked up from germline, CDR1 is DFQATT and CDR2 is SNEGSKA (reference sequence). The CDR3 protein is CSARDEEREGWTGELFF. The DNA of the CDR3 is TGCAGTGCTAGAGATGAGGAGCGGGAGGGGTGGACCGGGGAGCTGTTTTTT.